This TCR beta chain was sequenced in a study of CD8+ T cells in alopecia areata. Study in general: Oral tofacitinib, 5 to 10 mg twice daily, was given in an open-label trial.

Germline CDR1 SEHNR, CDR2 FQNEAQ (reference sequence). Trimming cost V 1 base and J 8 bases, with 11 bases left between them. CDR3 length: 13 residues. In this sample, this clone turned up once. Its antigen is not identified. Extracted from the samples, RNA was reverse transcribed into cDNA to serve as the sequencing template. Method: immunoSEQ multiplex PCR; TCRdb's copy keeps in-frame clones and lacks some. The sample lists 250,000 to 300,000 clones, roughly 60% seen once, with 1.8% in the top ten. Treatment of the sample: oral pan-JAK inhibitor, 5-10 mg twice daily. Peripheral blood, together with lesional scalp punch biopsies, was collected from alopecia areata patients. General study results and limits: In blood and scalp, many expanded lesional clones persisted during tofacitinib. The presence of one nonresponder keeps the tie between baseline CD8+ expansion and response uncertain.

This rearrangement joins TRBV7-9 to TRBJ1-1; no firm D call. Material: CD4+ T cells sorted from blood, obtained at week 24, from a patient treated with tofacitinib. This receptor was identified in a human donor with alopecia areata. The CDR3 protein is CASSLGPAREAFF. The CDR3 coding sequence is TGTGCCAGCAGCTTAGGGCCGGCCAGGGAAGCTTTCTTT. The variable domain in full, with the rest retrieved from reference TRBV7-9 and TRBJ1-1, is DTGVSQNPRHKITKRGQNVTFRCDPISEHNRLYWYRQTLGQGPEFLTYFQNEAQLEKSRLLSDRFSAERPKGSFSTLEIQRTEQGDSAMYLCASSLGPAREAFFGQGTRLTVV.